This T cell receptor beta chain was found in a study of blood T cells in healthy people across ages. A sample-barcoded 5' primer and a J-beta primer mix were used in a second PCR of roughly 6 to 12 cycles. Via MiXCR, TCRdb re-called the 5' RACE reads, giving one row per CDR3 protein. In the table there are about a million distinct CDR3 sequences, 48% of which are singletons. CDR3 length: 14 residues. V lost 0 bases, J lost 7 bases, and 9 bases lay in between. Germline lookup yields CDR1 MNHNS and CDR2 SASEGT. The chain uses TRBV6-1 and TRBJ1-4; the D is unclear. Sequenced material: blood. The sequence was collected from a young man in good health. CDR3 residues: CASSEAFDGEKLFF. The CDR3 region has the DNA TGTGCCAGCAGTGAAGCGTTCGATGGTGAAAAACTGTTTTTT.